A single sample is the source of the 16 T cell receptor beta chains below, sequenced in a study of shared clonotypes between healthy human individuals. The method was immunoSEQ multiplex PCR; TCRdb's version includes in-frame clones alone and lacks a portion of them. The profile shows roughly 2.2 million clones, 92% of them singletons. The sample taken for sequencing was naive CD4+ T cells from PBMCs. Subset defined: CD45RA+ positively selected. The receptors were gathered from a man between 18 and 29 years old in good health. Some clones in this sample may be carry-over from other donors' samples.

V and J are TRBV5-6 and TRBJ2-3; TRBD2 matches 7 bases. The CDR3 contains 15 residues. CDR1 is SGHDT, CDR2 YYEEEE, per germline. J lost 7 bases, V lost 4 bases, and 12 bases had no gene match. CDR3 sequence reads: CASSLRTRTRNTQYF. DNA for the CDR3: TGTGCCAGCAGCCTACGGACTAGAACCAGGAATACGCAGTATTTT.

The chain uses TRBV7-2 and TRBJ2-7; 8 bases map to TRBD1. Looked up from germline, CDR1 is SGHTA and CDR2 is FQGNSA. The CDR3 loop spans 16 amino acids. V lost 0 bases and J lost 6; bases outside the gene matches: 10. The CDR3 DNA reads TGTGCCAGCAGCTTAGCCACCGGGACAGGAGTCGGCGAGCAGTACTTC. It is translated as CASSLATGTGVGEQYF.

CDR3 nucleotide sequence: TGTGCCAGCAGCTGGGACAGAACTTCGAACACTGAAGCTTTCTTT. This codes for CASSWDRTSNTEAFF. The chain links TRBV5-6 to TRBJ1-1; TRBD1 agrees at 7 bases. The CDR3 runs to 15 residues. The trim removed 3 bases at V and 1 base at J, leaving 6 bases unmatched. The V gene's germline CDR1 is SGHDT and CDR2 YYEEEE.

The chain joins TRBV5-1 to TRBJ1-2, with 7 nucleotides matching TRBD1. The CDR3 has 13 amino acids. The ends lost 0 bases at V and 7 bases at J; junction bases unmatched: 3. Per the germline V gene, CDR1 is SGHRS and CDR2 is YFSETQ. CDR3 region: CASSLEAGGGYTF. Here the CDR3 DNA reads TGCGCCAGCAGCTTGGAGGCAGGGGGTGGCTACACCTTC.

The chain is built from TRBV5-5 and TRBJ2-7, with a tentative D call TRBD1 (6 bases). The CDR3 runs 15 residues. Germline V gives CDR1 SGHKS, CDR2 YYEKEE (reference sequence). Trimming shortened V by 4 bases and J by 6 bases, and 20 bases separated the two germline ends. CDR3 in amino acids: CASSGGQTLLGEQYF. CDR3 DNA sequence: TGTGCCAGCAGCGGCGGACAGACTCTTCTGGGCGAGCAGTACTTC.

This clone appeared once. V usage is TRBV27 and J usage is TRBJ1-2; 8 bases line up with TRBD1. The CDR3 covers 13 residues. From germline, CDR1 is MNHEY and CDR2 SMNVEV (reference sequence). The ends lost 6 bases at V and 7 bases at J; junction bases unmatched: 7. The CDR3 DNA reads TGTGCCAGCAGCCTCGGACAGGGAGTTGGCTACACCTTC. Its protein is CASSLGQGVGYTF.

The chain uses TRBV12-2 and TRBJ1-4. TRBV12-2 is a pseudogene segment. The CDR3 runs 17 residues. The CDR3 region has the DNA TGTGCAAGTCGCTCCTGGACACTGGACTCAACTAATGAAAAACTGTTTTTT. Translated, it gives CASRSWTLDSTNEKLFF.

This chain uses TRBV7-8 with TRBJ2-5; D not resolved. Germline V gene data show CDR1 as SGHVS and CDR2 as FQNEAQ. Trimming stripped 3 bases from V and 2 bases from J, with 13 bases between. The CDR3 extends over 15 amino acids. As DNA, the CDR3 is TGTGCCAGCAGCTTCCCTAGAGGCGAACAAGAGACCCAGTACTTC. Translated, it gives CASSFPRGEQETQYF.

The chain links TRBV19 to TRBJ2-7; 9 nucleotides align to TRBD2. Germline CDR1 LNHDA, CDR2 SQIVND (reference sequence). The CDR3 loop spans 16 amino acids. The junction had 9 bases not matched to a gene; V was cut back by 6 bases and J by 0 bases. The CDR3 spells CASRRKAGGYSYEQYF. CDR3 nucleotides: TGTGCCAGTAGAAGAAAAGCGGGAGGTTACTCCTACGAGCAGTACTTC. Filled out from reference TRBV19 and TRBJ2-7, the complete variable domain reads DGGITQSPKYLFRKEGQNVTLSCEQNLNHDAMYWYRQDPGQGLRLIYYSQIVNDFQKGDIAEGYSVSREKKESFPLTVTSAQKNPTAFYLCASRRKAGGYSYEQYFGPGTRLTVT.

V usage is TRBV7-2 and J usage is TRBJ1-4, with 8 bases matching TRBD1. This CDR3 comprises 15 residues. Germline V gene lookup returns CDR1 SGHTA and CDR2 FQGNSA. J lost 8 bases, V lost 4 bases, and 9 bases had no gene match. The CDR3 sequence: CASSSYSTGAEKLFF. The CDR3 nucleotides read TGTGCCAGCAGCTCTTACTCGACAGGGGCCGAAAAACTGTTTTTT.

Worth noting for this clone: Other nucleotide sequences from this sample produce the same CDR3. J is TRBJ2-2 and V is TRBV7-2; the D gene could be TRBD1 or TRBD2 (5 bases each). The CDR3 length is 15 residues. With 5 bases removed from V and 1 base from J, the gap between germline ends came to 11 bases. In germline, CDR1 is SGHTA, CDR2 FQGNSA. The CDR3, as DNA: TGTGCCAGCAGCCCCTTGAGGGGGAACACCGGGGAGCTGTTTTTT. Protein: CASSPLRGNTGELFF.

The CDR3 nucleotides read TGTGCCAGCAGCACCACCGGGACAGGGTACACCGGGGAGCTGTTTTTT. This gives the protein CASSTTGTGYTGELFF. The chain combines TRBV28 with TRBJ2-2; 9 positions agree with TRBD1. With 6 bases clipped from V and 3 bases from J, the junction kept 8 bases outside the gene matches. There are 16 residues in the CDR3. The germline V gene encodes CDR1 MDHEN and CDR2 SYDVKM.

V gene TRBV6-5 combines with J gene TRBJ2-7; D gene ambiguous. The V gene's germline CDR1 is MNHEY and CDR2 SVGAGI. V was trimmed by 1 base and J by 2 bases, leaving 9 bases between them. The CDR3 spans 14 residues. The CDR3 loop reads CASSYLRAAYEQYF. CDR3 bases: TGTGCCAGCAGTTACTTAAGAGCCGCCTACGAGCAGTACTTC.

V gene TRBV2 combines with J gene TRBJ1-5; weak D call: TRBD1 (5 bases). The CDR3 has 13 residues. Trimming cost V 2 bases and J 6 bases, with 8 bases left between them. CDR1 and CDR2 from the germline V gene are SNHLY and FYNNEI. This CDR3 is CASSEMTVQPQHF. CDR3 DNA: TGTGCCAGCAGTGAAATGACAGTTCAGCCCCAGCATTTT.

J is TRBJ2-3 and V is TRBV2; 12 bases line up with TRBD2. Germline V gene data show CDR1 as SNHLY and CDR2 as FYNNEI. With 4 bases clipped from V and 1 base from J, the junction kept 3 bases outside the gene matches. The CDR3 spans 16 residues. CDR3 DNA: TGTGCCAGCAGTGGGACTAGCGGGATTCGCACAGATACGCAGTATTTT. It encodes CASSGTSGIRTDTQYF. The entire variable domain, with the rest obtained from reference TRBV2 and TRBJ2-3, is as follows: EPEVTQTPSHQVTQMGQEVILRCVPISNHLYFYWYRQILGQKVEFLVSFYNNEISEKSEIFDDQFSVERPDGSNFTLKIRSTKLEDSAMYFCASSGTSGIRTDTQYFGPGTRLTVL.

This chain uses TRBV4-1 with TRBJ2-7; perhaps TRBD2 as D (7 bases). The CDR3 is 14 amino acids. Between the trimmed V and J ends, which lost 1 base and 5 bases, there was a span of 12 bases. The germline CDR1 and CDR2 sequences are MGHRA and YSYEKL. In DNA, the CDR3 is TGCGCCAGCAGCCAAGCTGGGGGGGCGGACGAGCAGTACTTC. The encoded protein is CASSQAGGADEQYF.